The rows below give T cell receptor beta chains drawn from one sample of a study of OX40 agonist ivuxolimab in advanced cancers. Sequenced by immunoSEQ multiplex PCR; TCRdb stores in-frame clones only, minus some. The table lists approximately 81,000 clones, roughly 80% of them singletons. Sequenced here: CD4+ or CD8+ T cells sorted from blood, sampled in a trial of the OX40 agonist ivuxolimab. These receptors all come from an adult with an advanced solid tumor such as melanoma, head and neck, liver or kidney cancer. CDR3s leave out the opening cysteine and the closing phenylalanine or tryptophan.

V gene,CDR3 protein
TRBV30,AWTQGSNTIY
TRBV4-1,ASSQVEGGGGTGELF
TRBV19,ASSNLTGDYEQY
TRBV11-3,ASSFGGRNYGYT
TRBV9,ASRQVSSYNEQF
TRBV5-6,ASTQGFWDRDHEQY
TRBV18,ASSPSPGQGISGANVLT
TRBV29-1,SVPGNYGYT
TRBV7-3,ASSLTGTTNTGELF
TRBV4-1,ASSPQGMNTEAF
TRBV18,ASSPGTAGETQY
TRBV20-1,RVPANTEAF
TRBV5-1,ASSLQNSNNEQF
TRBV6-5,ASSYTGQGYEQY
TRBV9,ASSPWTGGSYEQY
TRBV6-5,ASSYSTAYEQY
TRBV19,ASSAPGGRSTGELF
TRBV6-5,ASSYSRQGDTEAF
TRBV4-2,ASSSRGGGLAF
TRBV6-6,ASSDGTSPSDTQY
TRBV30,AWRSQGPYTEAF
TRBV4-1,ASNFRDRGPTGELF
TRBV9,ASSVEQLPYEQY
TRBV7-9,ASSPGLAGGGEQF
TRBV10-1,ASSEGRGQETQY
TRBV6-1,ASSEETGGYNEQF
TRBV19,ASSMYEQY
TRBV7-2,ASSLTSGKYNEQF
TRBV6-8,ASSYSAWTAQGEQY
TRBV15,ATSRDPNYGYT
TRBV4-3,ASSRRVGVEGPHGNIQY
TRBV10-3,AISDAGVSYNEQF
TRBV29-1,SVERAGLRDTQY
TRBV7-3,ASSLGKGEQY
TRBV5-1,ASTPRGGSTEAF
TRBV11-2,ASSLASYNEQF
TRBV5-1,ASSYVAPRAEAF
TRBV11-2,ASSLQGSPMNTEAF
TRBV29-1,SVPSGGAGELF
TRBV4-3,ASSQDRHLERRSYNEQF
TRBV2,ASKSRDNSYEQY
TRBV6-6,ASSRGQGGYEQY
TRBV7-2,ASSLDTSGGREQY
TRBV5-1,ASSFEGTDTQY
TRBV13,ASSPSRYGDNEQF
TRBV11-1,ASSLAIGHGGYQETQY
TRBV30,AWSGVRDSLGTDYEQY
TRBV2,ASSDSDPILWDQPQH
TRBV5-1,ASSPTTGGFYEQY
TRBV5-5,ASSFDRGDIQY
TRBV10-3,AISATPGGRSNTEAF
TRBV7-2,ASSITGGARGGYT
TRBV6-5,ASSYSVGTEAF
TRBV19,ASSLYRGISGNTIY
TRBV2,ASSEMKFSGYT
TRBV7-9,ASQTGGRAGELF
TRBV6-1,ASTGQGAGDTQY
TRBV10-3,AISESQMNTEAF
TRBV6-5,ASSYSGEYGYT
TRBV19,ASSQLTGRNSYEQY